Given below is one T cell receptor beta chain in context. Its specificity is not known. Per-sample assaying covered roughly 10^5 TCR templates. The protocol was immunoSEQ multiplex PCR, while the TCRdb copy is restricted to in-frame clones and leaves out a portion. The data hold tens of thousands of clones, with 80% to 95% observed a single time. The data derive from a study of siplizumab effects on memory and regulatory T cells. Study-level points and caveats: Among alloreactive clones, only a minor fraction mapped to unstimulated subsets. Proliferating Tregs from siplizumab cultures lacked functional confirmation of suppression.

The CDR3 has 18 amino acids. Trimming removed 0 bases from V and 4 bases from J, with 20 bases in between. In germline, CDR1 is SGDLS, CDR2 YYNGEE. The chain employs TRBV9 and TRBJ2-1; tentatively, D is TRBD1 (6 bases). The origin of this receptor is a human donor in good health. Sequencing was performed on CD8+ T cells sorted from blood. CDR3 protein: CASSVVSAGTSKYNEQFF. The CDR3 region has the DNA TGTGCCAGCAGCGTAGTCAGTGCCGGGACAAGTAAATACAATGAGCAGTTCTTC.